This TCR beta chain was documented in a study of T cell responses to AZD1222 COVID-19 vaccine. Study-level background: Second-dose schedules of about 4 or about 12 weeks were combined. Study-wide points: Reportedly, nearly half the spike-specific TCRs target unmutated variant regions. Baseline antibody screening turned up just a handful of seropositive AZD1222 recipients. Increases in Spike-specific TCR breadth and depth were seen after two AZD1222 doses.

This CDR3 region has 15 residues. J was trimmed by 7 bases and V by 4 bases; bases with no gene match: 6. Germline CDR1 SNHLY, CDR2 FYNNEI. As regards this clone: The antigen remains undetermined.

The protocol was immunoSEQ multiplex PCR, while the TCRdb copy is restricted to in-frame clones and leaves out a portion. Of more than 95,000 clones listed, around 80% were seen once; the top ten hold 4% to 6%. The sequencing here drew on peripheral blood, taken on day 0 of AZD1222 vaccination. This clonotype originated in an adult in good health. The chain combines TRBV2 with TRBJ1-5; the match to TRBD1 covers 11 bases. Here the CDR3 DNA reads TGTGCCAGCAGTGCAGGGACAGGGGGAGGACAGCCCCAGCATTTT. It codes for CASSAGTGGGQPQHF.